This TCR beta chain was found in a study of CD8 T cells in ankylosing spondylitis. Points from the study as a whole: There were earlier reports of some motif variants in reactive arthritis synovial fluid and blood. Within matched ankylosing spondylitis synovial fluid, disease-linked clones were reportedly significantly enriched. Made up of fewer than ten highly homologous variants, a TCR beta motif appeared characteristic of ankylosing spondylitis blood.

The CDR3 is 15 amino acids. J lost 6 bases, V lost 3 bases, and 11 bases had no gene match. From germline, CDR1 is LNHNV and CDR2 YYDKDF (reference sequence). Worth noting for this clonotype: No antigen is known for it.

Libraries for TCR beta were made by quantitative 5'-RACE with molecular barcodes. TCRdb re-called the 5' RACE reads with MiXCR, one entry per CDR3 protein. Of around 890,000 distinct CDR3 sequences in the sample, about 11% are singletons; the top ten hold about 0.5%. The TCR sequence derives from a male donor with ankylosing spondylitis. This rearrangement joins TRBV15 to TRBJ2-7, with 7 bases that match TRBD1. The sample was blood, either unsorted or a sorted T cell fraction (not recorded which). The CDR3 DNA is TGTGCCACCAGCAGTCAGCGACAGGGCTTAGGCGAGCAGTACTTC. As protein: CATSSQRQGLGEQYF.